The clone carrying this TCR beta chain has just one count. The antigen is unknown. Trimming left V 3 bases short and J 1 base short, with 9 bases between. This CDR3 contains 14 residues. Per germline, CDR1 KGHSH and CDR2 LQKENI. Produced via immunoSEQ multiplex PCR; TCRdb's table is partial and in-frame only. The sample contains 100,000 to 150,000 clones, approximately 91% of which appear only once. These data originate in a study of T cell responses to AZD1222 COVID-19 vaccine. Study results and caveats: At study baseline, merely six AZD1222 recipients were seropositive. After two AZD1222 doses, spike-specific TCR breadth and depth rose versus day 0.

The sequencing used peripheral blood, collected 28 days after the second AZD1222 dose. This receptor was taken from an adult who received the AZD1222 COVID-19 vaccine. The chain couples TRBV18 to TRBJ1-1; TRBD1 is a possible D gene (5 bases). The CDR3 protein is CASSPPRANTEAFF. CDR3 nucleotide sequence: TGTGCCAGCTCACCTCCCAGGGCGAACACTGAAGCTTTCTTT.